This T cell receptor (beta chain) was documented in a study of cytomegalovirus exposure and HLA in healthy donors. Per germline, CDR1 SGHVS and CDR2 FNYEAQ. V was shortened by 1 base and J by 6 bases, with 18 bases between the two germline ends. This CDR3 contains 16 residues. It was with 60 Vbeta and 13 Jbeta primers that the PCR ran. Original processing methods: An analysis that came later counted some 80 million unique TCR beta chains, 10 million to 11 million shared. Measured with immunoSEQ multiplex PCR; TCRdb has only the in-frame clones, and not every one. That table supplies the V and J calls and clone size; D and trimming were determined from the DNA. The profile shows about 160,000 clones, around four fifths of them singletons.

The chain carries TRBV7-6 and TRBJ1-2; D gene unclear. The sample comprised PBMCs. The source of this sequence is a woman aged 25 to 45 in good health and CMV-seronegative. The CDR3 region has the DNA TGTGCCAGCAGCTTAGACGGGAGAATCAGGATTGATGGCTACACCTTC. It specifies CASSLDGRIRIDGYTF.